A single T cell receptor beta chain is shown here with its context. Its antigen target is currently unknown. No qualities accompany the bases; no much larger clone lies one base away. The germline V gene gives CDR1 as SGHRS and CDR2 as YFSETQ. The CDR3 holds 16 amino acids from the cysteine to the phenylalanine. The CDR3 DNA has 48 bases and is translated from base 1. V is shortened by 3 bases, J by 0 bases, and the region joining them spans 15 bases. This entry comes from a study of PD-L1 blockade in urothelial cancer (dated by TCRdb to 2016 to 2017). The study in broad terms: Therapy was started in the mid-2010s for all patients, and atezolizumab 1,200 mg was administered intravenously every 3 weeks. About nine tenths of the roughly 30 patients were males with bladder-origin urothelial cancer, and about 60% of the 29 reported a prior smoking history. Patients had an ECOG performance status of 0 or 1 and had received between 0 and 3 prior chemotherapy regimens. Blood samples were analyzed at 3 weeks after treatment start (second dose) and at 6 weeks after treatment start. Blood samples gave median yields of around 140,000 T cells and over 80,000 unique TCRs, along with a median clonality of 0.080. The study, an exploratory multi-omic analysis, examined somatic, immune and clinical correlates of response to PD-L1 blockade with atezolizumab in urothelial cancer. TCR sequencing covered pretreatment tumor samples and matched, serially collected peripheral blood taken before and after atezolizumab treatment. Progression-free survival longer than 6 months counted as durable clinical benefit, and TCR features were additionally tested against both progression-free and overall survival. Whole exome sequencing and RNA sequencing of pretreatment tumors were performed alongside TCR sequencing in the same patients. Some ten patients reached durable clinical benefit, while 20 to 25 patients did not. Under 30 patients had pretreatment blood TCR-seq, about 25 had at least one posttreatment blood collection, and about 25 had tumor TCR-seq.

The paper as a whole reports these results and caveats: Improved progression-free and overall survival was associated with having pretreatment peripheral blood TCR clonality below the median. Greater expansion of tumor-associated TCR clones in peripheral blood 3 weeks after the start of treatment was observed in patients with durable benefit (n ≈ 20, p = 0.022). Small sample size (n ≈ 27) and many exploratory analyses mean the results are intended to be hypothesis-generating.

The intended sense of this specimen's time point label: pretreatment peripheral blood. The cohort comprised roughly 30 patients with locally advanced or metastatic urothelial carcinoma treated at Memorial Sloan Kettering on a trial protocol. Peripheral blood mononuclear cells were collected pretreatment and during treatment, at between 1 and 8 total time points per patient. The Qiagen DNeasy Blood extraction kit was used to purify genomic DNA from total PBMCs and from tumor samples. Collected pretreatment and during treatment, PBMCs were isolated and stored as previously described. Synthetic TCR analog templates were spiked into each PCR to estimate absolute template abundance from read counts. TCRbeta CDR3 regions were amplified from genomic DNA with bias-controlled V and J gene primers using the immunoSEQ assay. Sequencing of rearranged TCRbeta segments was done at approximately 20X coverage. For the original study's pipeline: Clustering was used to correct sequencing errors, and CDR3s were annotated against IMGT so that V, D and J genes could be assigned. Downstream analyses used only productive TCRbeta rearrangements and left out out-of-frame or stop-codon sequences. Clonality was computed as one minus Shannon entropy normalized by the log of the number of unique productive sequences. Fisher's exact test with Benjamini-Hochberg correction, at a threshold of adjusted p below 0.01, was used to find clones that differed between time points or between blood and tumor. TCRdb provides this immuneACCESS table in a form limited to in-frame rearrangements. Some clones are lacking; in checked studies, under half of them reflect an unresolved V gene, and why the rest are absent is not known. That table furnishes V, J and clone size, whereas the DNA furnished D and trimming. Counted in this sample were under 50,000 clones; 80% to 95% of them appeared once. The ten largest clonotypes hold about 10% of the sample.

The sequence is built from TRBV5-1 and TRBJ1-1; the D segment could be TRBD1, given 6 matching bases. Sequenced here: PBMCs, sampled around atezolizumab (anti-PD-L1) treatment. This clonotype was sampled from a woman in her sixties or seventies with urothelial cancer. In nucleotide form, the sequence is TGCGCCAGCAGCTCCCTCGGGACATCAATGAACACTGAAGCTTTCTTT. Its product reads: CASSSLGTSMNTEAFF.